This TCR beta chain came from a study of T cell responses to AZD1222 COVID-19 vaccine. Regarding this clone: Antigen specificity is unknown.

Analysis merged second doses at about 4 or about 12 weeks. Study-wide points: Donors, mostly white British, included more females; clonal diversity was possibly underestimated.

Assay: immunoSEQ multiplex PCR; the TCRdb copy retains only in-frame clones and omits some. In the table there are some 150,000 clones, 88% of which are singletons. The receptor's source is an adult who received the AZD1222 COVID-19 vaccine. The starting material was peripheral blood, obtained 28 days after the second AZD1222 dose.

The CDR3 sequence: CASSAQRGGTDTQYF. As DNA, the CDR3 is TGTGCCAGCAGTGCACAGCGGGGGGGCACAGATACGCAGTATTTT. The chain is built from TRBV28 and TRBJ2-3; 9 bases agree with TRBD2. Per the germline V gene, CDR1 is MDHEN and CDR2 is SYDVKM. Unmatched junction bases numbered 4, after V lost 5 bases and J lost 1 base. The CDR3 has 15 amino acids.